The text below deals with one TCR beta chain. The sample belongs to a study of T cell responses to AZD1222 COVID-19 vaccine. CDR1 is LGHDT, CDR2 YNNKEL, per germline (reference sequence). Trimming left V 0 bases short and J 0 bases short, with 11 bases between. CDR3 size: 16 residues. The assay was immunoSEQ multiplex PCR, and TCRdb's table has in-frame clones only and misses some. The repertoire holds 150,000 or so clones, with more than 85% as singletons. The sequence was obtained from an adult who received the AZD1222 COVID-19 vaccine. The rearrangement joins TRBV3-1 (or the pseudogene TRBV3-2) to TRBJ1-1; D remains unclear. Sample: peripheral blood, taken 28 days after the second AZD1222 dose. The DNA of the CDR3 is TGTGCCAGCAGCCAAGATAGTGCAGGCATGAACACTGAAGCTTTCTTT. It specifies CASSQDSAGMNTEAFF.